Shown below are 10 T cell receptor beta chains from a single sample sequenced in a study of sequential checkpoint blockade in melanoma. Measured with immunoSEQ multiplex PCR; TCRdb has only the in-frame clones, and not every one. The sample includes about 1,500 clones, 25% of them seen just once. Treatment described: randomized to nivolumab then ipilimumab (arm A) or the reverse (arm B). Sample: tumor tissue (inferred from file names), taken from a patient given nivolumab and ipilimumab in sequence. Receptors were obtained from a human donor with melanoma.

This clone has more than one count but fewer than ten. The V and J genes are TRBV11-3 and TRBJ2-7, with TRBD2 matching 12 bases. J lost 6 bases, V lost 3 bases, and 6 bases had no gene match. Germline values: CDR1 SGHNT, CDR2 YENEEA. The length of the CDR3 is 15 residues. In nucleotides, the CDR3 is TGTGCCAGCAGCTTCCTAGCGGGAGGGCAGGGCGAGCAGTACTTC. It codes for CASSFLAGGQGEQYF.

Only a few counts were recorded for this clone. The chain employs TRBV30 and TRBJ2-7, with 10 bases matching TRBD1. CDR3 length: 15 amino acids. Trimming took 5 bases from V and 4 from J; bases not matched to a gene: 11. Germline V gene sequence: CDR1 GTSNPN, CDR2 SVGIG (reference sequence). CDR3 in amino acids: CAWGRSGTGAYEQYF. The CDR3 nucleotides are TGTGCCTGGGGAAGGTCAGGGACAGGGGCGTACGAGCAGTACTTC.

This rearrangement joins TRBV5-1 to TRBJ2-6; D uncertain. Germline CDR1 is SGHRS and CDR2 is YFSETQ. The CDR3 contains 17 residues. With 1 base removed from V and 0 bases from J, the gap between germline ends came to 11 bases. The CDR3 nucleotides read TGCGCCAGCAGCTTGATGGTCCGTAGCTCTGGGGCCAACGTCCTGACTTTC. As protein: CASSLMVRSSGANVLTF.

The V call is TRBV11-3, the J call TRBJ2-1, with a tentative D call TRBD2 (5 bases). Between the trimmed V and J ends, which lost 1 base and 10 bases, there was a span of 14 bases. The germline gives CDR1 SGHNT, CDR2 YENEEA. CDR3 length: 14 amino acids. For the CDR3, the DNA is TGTGCCAGCAGCTTAGGGGGTGCCGGAGGAGAGCAGTTCTTC. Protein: CASSLGGAGGEQFF.

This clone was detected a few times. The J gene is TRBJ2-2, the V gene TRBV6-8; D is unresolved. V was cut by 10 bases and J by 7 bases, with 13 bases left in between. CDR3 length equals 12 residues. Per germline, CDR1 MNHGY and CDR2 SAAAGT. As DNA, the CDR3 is TGTGCCATCAGACCCCAGAGCGGGGAGCTGTTTTTT. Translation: CAIRPQSGELFF.

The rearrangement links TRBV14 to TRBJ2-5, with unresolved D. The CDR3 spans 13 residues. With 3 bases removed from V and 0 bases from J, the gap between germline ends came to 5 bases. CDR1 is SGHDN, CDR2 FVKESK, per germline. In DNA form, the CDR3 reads TGTGCCAGCAGCCAGGGGAACCAAGAGACCCAGTACTTC. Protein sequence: CASSQGNQETQYF. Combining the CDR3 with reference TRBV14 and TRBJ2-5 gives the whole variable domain EAGVTQFPSHSVIEKGQTVTLRCDPISGHDNLYWYRRVMGKEIKFLLHFVKESKQDESGMPNNRFLAERTGGTYSTLKVQPAELEDSGVYFCASSQGNQETQYFGPGTRLLVL.

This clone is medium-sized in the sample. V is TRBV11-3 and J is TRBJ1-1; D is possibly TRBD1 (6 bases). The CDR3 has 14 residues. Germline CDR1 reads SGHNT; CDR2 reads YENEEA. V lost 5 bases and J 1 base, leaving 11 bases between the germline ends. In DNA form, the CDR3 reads TGTGCCAGCAGCCTAATGACAGGGAACACTGAAGCTTTCTTT. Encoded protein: CASSLMTGNTEAFF.

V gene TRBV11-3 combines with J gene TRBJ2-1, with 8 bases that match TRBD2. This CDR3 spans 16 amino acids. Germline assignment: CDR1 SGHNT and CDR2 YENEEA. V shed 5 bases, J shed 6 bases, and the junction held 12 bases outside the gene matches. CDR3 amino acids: CASSRGAGGGGNEQFF. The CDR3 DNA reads TGTGCCAGCAGCCGAGGGGCGGGAGGAGGGGGCAATGAGCAGTTCTTC.

The CDR3 protein is CASSYPATNEKLFF. The DNA for the CDR3 is TGTGCCAGCAGTTACCCTGCAACTAATGAAAAACTGTTTTTT. The chain couples TRBV6-8 to TRBJ1-4; D gene ambiguous. CDR1 and CDR2 (germline): MNHGY, SAAAGT. The CDR3 extends over 14 amino acids. Trimming took off 2 bases at V and 0 bases at J, with 4 bases between the two ends.

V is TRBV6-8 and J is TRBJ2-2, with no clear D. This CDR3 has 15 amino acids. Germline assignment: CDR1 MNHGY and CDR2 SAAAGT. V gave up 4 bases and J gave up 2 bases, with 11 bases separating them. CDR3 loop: CASSLSPDNTGELFF. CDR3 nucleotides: TGTGCCAGCAGTTTATCTCCAGATAACACCGGGGAGCTGTTTTTT.